Listed below are T cell receptor beta chains from one sample, sequenced in a study of blood T cell repertoires in COVID-19. Clones were sequenced by immunoSEQ multiplex PCR, and TCRdb holds only the in-frame ones, with some missing. The sample contains 130,000 to 150,000 clones, 87% of which appear only once. The sample comprised peripheral blood. Receptor source: a man aged 50 or older who had recovered from COVID-19. CDR3s include the opening cysteine and the closing phenylalanine or tryptophan. Fields, in order: J gene, clone size, V gene, D gene, CDR3 protein, CDR3 DNA. The D gene is left open where the match is weak. Clone size is stated in some rows and not others, as once, few, many or a class when expanded.

j_call: TRBJ2-5; clone_size: once; v_call: TRBV6-6; d_call: TRBD2; cdr3_aa: CASSYSLAGDQETQYF; cdr3_nt: TGTGCCAGCAGTTACTCTTTGGCGGGGGACCAAGAGACCCAGTACTTC
j_call: TRBJ2-5; clone_size: NA; v_call: TRBV5-4; d_call: NA; cdr3_aa: CASSLGSETQYF; cdr3_nt: TGTGCCAGCAGCTTGGGTAGTGAGACCCAGTACTTC
j_call: TRBJ2-7; clone_size: NA; v_call: TRBV19; d_call: NA; cdr3_aa: CASSTAADEQYF; cdr3_nt: TGTGCCAGTAGTACTGCGGCGGACGAGCAGTACTTC
j_call: TRBJ2-5; clone_size: NA; v_call: TRBV30; d_call: NA; cdr3_aa: CAWSRSQETQYF; cdr3_nt: TGTGCCTGGAGCCGATCTCAGGAGACCCAGTACTTC
j_call: TRBJ1-1; clone_size: NA; v_call: TRBV9; d_call: TRBD1; cdr3_aa: CASSGTGQGAFF; cdr3_nt: TGTGCCAGCAGCGGGACAGGGCAAGGAGCTTTCTTT
j_call: TRBJ2-7; clone_size: NA; v_call: TRBV7-2; d_call: TRBD2; cdr3_aa: CASSLDTGGINEQYF; cdr3_nt: TGTGCCAGCAGCTTAGATACGGGGGGTATAAACGAGCAGTACTTC
j_call: TRBJ1-6; clone_size: NA; v_call: TRBV5-4; d_call: NA; cdr3_aa: CASSLEQNNSPLHF; cdr3_nt: TGTGCCAGCAGCTTGGAACAGAATAATTCACCCCTCCACTTT
j_call: TRBJ2-7; clone_size: few; v_call: TRBV29-1; d_call: TRBD1; cdr3_aa: CSVEPASFGTGVGEQYF; cdr3_nt: TGCAGCGTTGAGCCGGCCTCTTTCGGGACAGGGGTTGGCGAGCAGTACTTC
j_call: TRBJ2-3; clone_size: few; v_call: TRBV9; d_call: TRBD2; cdr3_aa: CASSFRTSGGTDTQYF; cdr3_nt: TGTGCCAGCAGCTTCCGAACTAGCGGGGGTACAGATACGCAGTATTTT
j_call: TRBJ1-4; clone_size: NA; v_call: TRBV7-8; d_call: TRBD1; cdr3_aa: CASSLTGSNEKLFF; cdr3_nt: TGTGCCAGCAGCCTGACAGGGAGTAATGAAAAACTGTTTTTT
j_call: TRBJ2-5; clone_size: NA; v_call: TRBV27; d_call: NA; cdr3_aa: CASSLQGRETQYF; cdr3_nt: TGTGCCAGCAGTTTACAGGGGCGCGAGACCCAGTACTTC
j_call: TRBJ1-3; clone_size: NA; v_call: TRBV4-2; d_call: NA; cdr3_aa: CASSQDRDTGNTIYF; cdr3_nt: TGTGCCAGCAGCCAAGACCGGGACACTGGAAACACCATATATTTT
j_call: TRBJ2-7; clone_size: NA; v_call: TRBV7-2; d_call: TRBD2; cdr3_aa: CASSLDQRGTYEQYF; cdr3_nt: TGTGCCAGCAGCTTAGATCAGCGGGGAACCTACGAGCAGTACTTC
j_call: TRBJ2-7; clone_size: NA; v_call: TRBV6-5; d_call: NA; cdr3_aa: CASSYGSPYEQYF; cdr3_nt: TGTGCCAGCAGTTACGGGAGTCCCTACGAGCAGTACTTC
j_call: TRBJ1-3; clone_size: NA; v_call: TRBV30; d_call: NA; cdr3_aa: CAWSRSGNTIYF; cdr3_nt: TGTGCCTGGAGTCGCTCTGGAAACACCATATATTTT
j_call: TRBJ1-6; clone_size: NA; v_call: TRBV4-1; d_call: NA; cdr3_aa: CASSQDLGDKYSPLHF; cdr3_nt: TGCGCCAGCAGCCAAGATCTAGGGGACAAGTATTCACCCCTCCACTTT
j_call: TRBJ2-3; clone_size: NA; v_call: TRBV13; d_call: TRBD1; cdr3_aa: CASARGGADTQYF; cdr3_nt: TGTGCCAGCGCAAGAGGGGGCGCAGATACGCAGTATTTT
j_call: TRBJ2-2; clone_size: NA; v_call: TRBV19; d_call: TRBD2; cdr3_aa: CASSSSGANTGELFF; cdr3_nt: TGTGCCAGTAGTTCTAGCGGGGCGAACACCGGGGAGCTGTTTTTT
j_call: TRBJ2-7; clone_size: NA; v_call: TRBV5-6; d_call: NA; cdr3_aa: CASSLGHFSYEQYF; cdr3_nt: TGTGCCAGCAGCCTGGGACATTTCTCCTACGAGCAGTACTTC
j_call: TRBJ2-1; clone_size: NA; v_call: TRBV2; d_call: TRBD2; cdr3_aa: CASRNGLAGVYNEQFF; cdr3_nt: TGTGCCAGCAGGAACGGACTAGCGGGGGTTTACAATGAGCAGTTCTTC
j_call: TRBJ2-1; clone_size: NA; v_call: TRBV3-1/TRBV3-2; d_call: NA; cdr3_aa: CASSLDWSSYNEQFF; cdr3_nt: TGTGCCAGCAGCCTCGACTGGAGCTCCTACAATGAGCAGTTCTTC
j_call: TRBJ2-1; clone_size: NA; v_call: TRBV29-1; d_call: TRBD2; cdr3_aa: CSVRTSGGSYNEQFF; cdr3_nt: TGCAGCGTTCGGACTAGCGGGGGCTCCTACAATGAGCAGTTCTTC
j_call: TRBJ2-3; clone_size: NA; v_call: TRBV5-1; d_call: TRBD1; cdr3_aa: CASSSGTASTDTQYF; cdr3_nt: TGCGCCAGCAGTTCCGGGACAGCCAGCACAGATACGCAGTATTTT
j_call: TRBJ1-5; clone_size: NA; v_call: TRBV5-8; d_call: NA; cdr3_aa: CASSLGGTPSNQPQHF; cdr3_nt: TGTGCCAGCAGCTTGGGGGGGACACCTAGCAATCAGCCCCAGCATTTT
j_call: TRBJ2-2; clone_size: NA; v_call: TRBV6-2/TRBV6-3; d_call: NA; cdr3_aa: CASSTWRGRTNTGELFF; cdr3_nt: TGTGCCAGCAGTACCTGGCGGGGCAGAACGAACACCGGGGAGCTGTTTTTT
j_call: TRBJ2-5; clone_size: NA; v_call: TRBV2; d_call: TRBD2; cdr3_aa: CASSEAPGGPIRGETQYF; cdr3_nt: TGTGCCAGCAGTGAAGCGCCGGGGGGTCCCATCAGAGGAGAGACCCAGTACTTC
j_call: TRBJ1-1; clone_size: NA; v_call: TRBV19; d_call: NA; cdr3_aa: CASSITGVDTEAFF; cdr3_nt: TGTGCCAGTAGTATTACGGGGGTGGACACTGAAGCTTTCTTT
j_call: TRBJ1-6; clone_size: NA; v_call: TRBV3-1/TRBV3-2; d_call: NA; cdr3_aa: CASSQGPEGNSPLHF; cdr3_nt: TGTGCCAGCAGCCAAGGACCTGAGGGTAATTCACCCCTCCACTTT
j_call: TRBJ2-1; clone_size: NA; v_call: TRBV19; d_call: TRBD2; cdr3_aa: CASNLAGGYNEQFF; cdr3_nt: TGTGCCAGTAACCTAGCGGGGGGCTACAATGAGCAGTTCTTC
j_call: TRBJ2-5; clone_size: NA; v_call: TRBV9; d_call: TRBD2; cdr3_aa: CASSVGTSGGRETQYF; cdr3_nt: TGTGCCAGCAGCGTAGGAACTAGCGGGGGACGAGAGACCCAGTACTTC
j_call: TRBJ1-2; clone_size: few; v_call: TRBV6-1; d_call: NA; cdr3_aa: CASRQSANYGYTF; cdr3_nt: TGTGCCAGTAGACAGTCGGCGAACTATGGCTACACCTTC
j_call: TRBJ1-5; clone_size: NA; v_call: TRBV27; d_call: NA; cdr3_aa: CASSHNRREPPQHF; cdr3_nt: TGTGCCAGCAGTCATAACCGCAGGGAACCGCCCCAGCATTTT
j_call: TRBJ1-2; clone_size: NA; v_call: TRBV4-1; d_call: NA; cdr3_aa: CASSAPERGNYGYTF; cdr3_nt: TGCGCCAGCAGCGCTCCCGAGCGGGGGAACTATGGCTACACCTTC
j_call: TRBJ2-1; clone_size: NA; v_call: TRBV15; d_call: NA; cdr3_aa: CATSRYPRLAKDNEQFF; cdr3_nt: TGTGCCACCAGCAGATACCCAAGGCTAGCCAAAGACAATGAGCAGTTCTTC
j_call: TRBJ1-1; clone_size: NA; v_call: TRBV9; d_call: NA; cdr3_aa: CASSSGNRDVNTEAFF; cdr3_nt: TGTGCCAGCAGCTCGGGTAACAGGGATGTTAACACTGAAGCTTTCTTT
j_call: TRBJ2-4; clone_size: NA; v_call: TRBV18; d_call: TRBD2; cdr3_aa: CASSPREGSSLAKNIQYF; cdr3_nt: TGTGCCAGCTCACCACGGGAGGGATCGTCACTAGCCAAAAACATTCAGTACTTC
j_call: TRBJ2-3; clone_size: few; v_call: TRBV3-1/TRBV3-2; d_call: NA; cdr3_aa: CASSQGGTGRTDTQYF; cdr3_nt: TGTGCCAGCAGCCAAGGAGGCACAGGCCGCACAGATACGCAGTATTTT
j_call: TRBJ2-3; clone_size: NA; v_call: TRBV7-9; d_call: TRBD2; cdr3_aa: CASSLGGGAKQDTQYF; cdr3_nt: TGTGCCAGCAGCTTAGGCGGGGGGGCCAAGCAAGATACGCAGTATTTT
j_call: TRBJ1-6; clone_size: once; v_call: TRBV6-5; d_call: TRBD1; cdr3_aa: CASSPGTENSPLHF; cdr3_nt: TGTGCCAGCAGTCCAGGGACAGAGAATTCACCCCTCCACTTT